The clone carrying this TCR beta chain was seen repeatedly, ten times or more. Its specificity is not known. These data belong to a study of T-cell memory formation after mild COVID-19. Study summary: Clusters were largely donor specific.

With constant-segment primers, 5'RACE yielded cDNA libraries of TCR alpha and TCR beta that carried sample barcodes and UMIs. TCRdb re-analysed the 5' RACE reads in MiXCR, keeping a single row per CDR3 protein. The sample lists roughly 110,000 distinct CDR3 sequences, about 15% occurring once. CDR3 length: 15 residues. Germline-derived CDR1 and CDR2 are SEHNR and FQNEAQ (reference sequence). V gave up 3 bases and J gave up 2 bases; unmatched junction bases: 1. Points from the study as a whole: Clones contracting over day 15 to 85 were CD4/CD8 balanced, with later expanders leaning CD4+. Some responding clones appeared in pre-infection memory, suggesting cross-reactive memory joined.

J is TRBJ2-1 and V is TRBV7-9, with TRBD2 identical over 10 bases. The receptor comes from an adult woman who had mild COVID-19 (a few samples of this study predate the infection). Cell type and time point are not known. Sequenced sample: PBMCs or a T cell subset sorted from them (not recorded which). This chain's CDR3 is CASSLTSGPYNEQFF. DNA of the CDR3: TGTGCCAGCAGCTTGACTAGCGGGCCCTACAATGAGCAGTTCTTC.